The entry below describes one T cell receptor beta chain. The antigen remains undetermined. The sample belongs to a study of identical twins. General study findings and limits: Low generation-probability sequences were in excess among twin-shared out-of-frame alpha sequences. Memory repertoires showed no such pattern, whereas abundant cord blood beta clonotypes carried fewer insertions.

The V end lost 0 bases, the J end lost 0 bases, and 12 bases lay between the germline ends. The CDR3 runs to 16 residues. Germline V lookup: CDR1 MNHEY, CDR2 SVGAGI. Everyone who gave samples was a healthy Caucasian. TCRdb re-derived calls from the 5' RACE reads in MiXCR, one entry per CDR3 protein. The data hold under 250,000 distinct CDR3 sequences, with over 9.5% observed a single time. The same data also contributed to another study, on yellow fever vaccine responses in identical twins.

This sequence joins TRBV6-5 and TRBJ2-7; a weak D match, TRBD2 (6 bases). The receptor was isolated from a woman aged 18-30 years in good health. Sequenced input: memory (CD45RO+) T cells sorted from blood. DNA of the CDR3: TGTGCCAGCAGTTACTCGCGGGACTCGAGCTCCTACGAGCAGTACTTC. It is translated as CASSYSRDSSSYEQYF.